These 5 T cell receptor beta chains originate from one sample sequenced in a study of shared clonotypes between healthy human individuals. Measured with immunoSEQ multiplex PCR; TCRdb has only the in-frame clones, and not every one. The repertoire holds approximately 620,000 clones, with approximately 97% as singletons. The sequencing input was naive CD4+ T cells sorted from blood. Subset in this sample: CD45RA+ positively selected. The receptors were gathered from a woman in her twenties or thirties in good health.

The V gene is TRBV10-3, the J gene TRBJ2-7, with D tentatively TRBD2 (6 bases). From germline, CDR1 is ENHRY and CDR2 SYGVKD. The CDR3 loop spans 16 amino acids. V was clipped by 0 bases and J by 1 base, with 13 bases between them. CDR3 nucleotides: TGTGCCATCAGTGAGTCGGCGGGGCTTCTATCCTACGAGCAGTACTTC. Translated, it gives CAISESAGLLSYEQYF.

The chain is built from TRBV2 and TRBJ2-5; 11 positions match TRBD2. CDR3 length: 17 amino acids. Germline loops: CDR1 SNHLY, CDR2 FYNNEI. Losses at the gene ends were 6 bases for V and 3 bases for J; bases not matched to a gene: 12. CDR3 region: CASRDGVTSGAEETQYF. The CDR3 region has the DNA TGTGCCAGCAGGGACGGCGTGACTAGCGGGGCTGAAGAGACCCAGTACTTC. Variable domain in full (rest from reference TRBV2 and TRBJ2-5): EPEVTQTPSHQVTQMGQEVILRCVPISNHLYFYWYRQILGQKVEFLVSFYNNEISEKSEIFDDQFSVERPDGSNFTLKIRSTKLEDSAMYFCASRDGVTSGAEETQYFGPGTRLLVL.

This chain connects TRBV19 to TRBJ2-3; D may be TRBD1 (6 bases). Germline CDR1 LNHDA, CDR2 SQIVND (reference sequence). CDR3 length equals 16 residues. Trimming removed 5 bases at V and 5 bases at J, with 20 bases between. The CDR3 region is CASSSPRAGEIDTQYF. CDR3 bases: TGTGCCAGTAGTTCCCCCCGAGCAGGGGAAATAGATACGCAGTATTTT. The full variable domain, rest sourced from reference TRBV19 and TRBJ2-3, is DGGITQSPKYLFRKEGQNVTLSCEQNLNHDAMYWYRQDPGQGLRLIYYSQIVNDFQKGDIAEGYSVSREKKESFPLTVTSAQKNPTAFYLCASSSPRAGEIDTQYFGPGTRLTVL.

The rearrangement uses TRBV4-1 and TRBJ2-3; D gene unclear. CDR1 and CDR2 from the germline V gene are MGHRA and YSYEKL. Trimming took off 4 bases at V and 2 bases at J, with 10 bases between the two ends. The CDR3 loop spans 14 amino acids. The CDR3 loop is CASSLDGDTDTQYF. CDR3 bases: TGCGCCAGCAGCCTGGACGGAGACACAGATACGCAGTATTTT.

V and J are TRBV27 and TRBJ2-6; 9 bases are a match to TRBD1. The germline CDR1 and CDR2 sequences are MNHEY and SMNVEV (reference sequence). This CDR3 spans 17 amino acids. The junction had 7 bases not matched to a gene; V was cut back by 6 bases and J by 1 base. CDR3 nucleotide sequence: TGTGCCAGCAGGAGGGACAGGGTCGATTCTGGGGCCAACGTCCTGACTTTC. Its protein product is CASRRDRVDSGANVLTF.